These T cell receptor beta chains were read from a single sample in a study of cytomegalovirus exposure and HLA in healthy donors. Clones were read by immunoSEQ multiplex PCR, and TCRdb kept only the in-frame ones, dropping some. This sample has roughly 130,000 clones, with roughly 89% found just once. The sample was PBMCs. The receptor source for this set is a man younger than 40 in good health and CMV-seronegative. Each CDR3 is given with its conserved first and last residue. D genes are given only for firm matches. Clone sizes are given selectively: once, few, many, or a class where the clone is expanded.

D	J	V	size	DNA	CDR3
TRBD1	TRBJ1-5	TRBV7-8	-	TGTGCCAGCAGCTTTTGGACAGGGAATCAGCCCCAGCATTTT	CASSFWTGNQPQHF
TRBD1	TRBJ2-1	TRBV14	-	TGTGCCAGCAGCCAGGCCGACAGGGGCGTTCAGTTCTTC	CASSQADRGVQFF
-	TRBJ1-1	TRBV28	-	TGTGCCAGCAGTTCCCTGGGGGGGAACACTGAAGCTTTCTTT	CASSSLGGNTEAFF
-	TRBJ2-7	TRBV27	-	TGTGCCAGTTCTGTCACGGGGATCTCCTACGAGCAGTACTTC	CASSVTGISYEQYF
TRBD2	TRBJ2-2	TRBV7-8	-	TGTGCCACCGCAGGGAGCGGGGGATACACCGGGGAGCTGTTTTTT	CATAGSGGYTGELFF
-	TRBJ1-2	TRBV6-5	-	TGTGCCAGCAGTTCCGGTATCGGCTACACCTTC	CASSSGIGYTF
TRBD1	TRBJ2-5	TRBV5-1	-	TGCGCCACATCGATAGACAGGGGTTGGCGGGAGACCCAGTACTTC	CATSIDRGWRETQYF
-	TRBJ1-2	TRBV27	-	TGTGCCAGCAGCGGGGGGGTCTCCCGAGTGGGAGGCTACACCTTC	CASSGGVSRVGGYTF
-	TRBJ2-1	TRBV9	-	TGTGCCAGCAGCGGAGGGGGGGCCCCCTACAATGAGCAGTTCTTC	CASSGGGAPYNEQFF
-	TRBJ1-1	TRBV7-2	-	TGTGCCAGCAGCTTAGGCGGCGGTTCCCCCCGGGACACTGAAGCTTTCTTT	CASSLGGGSPRDTEAFF
-	TRBJ2-3	TRBV10-1	-	TGCGCCAGCGCAGGCCCCACCACTACAGATACGCAGTATTTT	CASAGPTTTDTQYF
-	TRBJ1-6	TRBV14	-	TGTGCCAGCAGTCCGCCGGGACTGTATAATTCACCCCTCCACTTT	CASSPPGLYNSPLHF
TRBD1	TRBJ1-2	TRBV7-9	-	TGTGCCAGCTTAGTACAGGACAGGGATCGCGACTATGGCTACACCTTC	CASLVQDRDRDYGYTF
TRBD1	TRBJ2-7	TRBV5-1	-	TGCGCCAGTTCGACAGGGAGCTCCTACGAGCAGTACTTC	CASSTGSSYEQYF
-	TRBJ1-5	TRBV29-1	-	TGCAGCGTTGAGGAGACAGCTAGCAATCAGCCCCAGCATTTT	CSVEETASNQPQHF
-	TRBJ2-2	TRBV7-8	-	TGTGCCAGCAGGACGGGTCGCTTGAGGTCCGGGGAGCTGTTTTTT	CASRTGRLRSGELFF
-	TRBJ1-5	TRBV4-1	-	TGCGCCAGCAGCCAAGATGGACAGCCGAATCAGCCCCAGCATTTT	CASSQDGQPNQPQHF
TRBD1	TRBJ1-1	TRBV2	-	TGTGCCAGCACAACCGGGACAGGGGCCCCTGAAGCTTTCTTT	CASTTGTGAPEAFF
TRBD1	TRBJ1-2	TRBV7-9	-	TGTGCCAGCAGTTTGACGACAGGGGCCTATGGCTACACCTTC	CASSLTTGAYGYTF
TRBD1	TRBJ2-2	TRBV18	-	TGTGCCAGCTCACTTTCTCCGGGACAGGGGGCGAGTACCGGGGAGCTGTTTTTT	CASSLSPGQGASTGELFF
TRBD2	TRBJ2-7	TRBV5-4	-	TGTGCCAGCAGCTTGTCTGCGGGGGGCCCCCCCTACGAGCAGTACTTC	CASSLSAGGPPYEQYF
-	TRBJ2-3	TRBV19	few	TGTGCCAGTAGTATAGATGCGGGCACAGATACGCAGTATTTT	CASSIDAGTDTQYF
-	TRBJ2-7	TRBV5-4	-	TGTGCCAGCAGCGTCCGGGACAAAATCGTGGGCGAGCAGTACTTC	CASSVRDKIVGEQYF
TRBD2	TRBJ2-7	TRBV5-1	-	TGCGCCAGCAGCTTGAGGCTAGCGGGGGGCTACGAGCAGTACTTC	CASSLRLAGGYEQYF
-	TRBJ1-3	TRBV5-1	-	TGCGCCAGCAGCCCGTTTACAGGATTTTTCTCTGGAAACACCATATATTTT	CASSPFTGFFSGNTIYF
-	TRBJ1-2	TRBV15	-	TGTGCCACCAGCAGCAACCCAAGGGGGAGCTATGGCTACACCTTC	CATSSNPRGSYGYTF
-	TRBJ1-1	TRBV18	-	TGTGCCAGCTCACCCCCCGGGGACACTGAAGCTTTCTTT	CASSPPGDTEAFF
TRBD1	TRBJ1-2	TRBV14	-	TGTGCCAGCAGCCAGGGGACAGGGGATGGCTACACCTTC	CASSQGTGDGYTF
TRBD1	TRBJ2-7	TRBV28	-	TGTGCCAGCAGTTTCCAGGGGGCCCAAGAGCAGTACTTC	CASSFQGAQEQYF
TRBD1	TRBJ1-5	TRBV11-2	-	TGTGCCAGCAGCCCTACAGGGGGAGGACAGCCCCAGCATTTT	CASSPTGGGQPQHF
-	TRBJ1-2	TRBV15	-	TGTGCCACCAGCAGAGATCTACCCCTACCAGGGTATGGCTACACCTTC	CATSRDLPLPGYGYTF
-	TRBJ1-4	TRBV7-9	-	TGTGCCAGCAGCTCGACAGGCGGGCCTAATGAAAAACTGTTTTTT	CASSSTGGPNEKLFF
TRBD1	TRBJ2-1	TRBV5-1	-	TGCGCCAGCAGCTCGGGGGACAGGGACCACAATGAGCAGTTCTTC	CASSSGDRDHNEQFF
-	TRBJ2-2	TRBV7-9	-	TGTGCCAGCAGCTCAACAGGGATCGGGGAGCTGTTTTTT	CASSSTGIGELFF
TRBD2	TRBJ2-1	TRBV25-1	-	TGTGCCAGCAGTGAATGGGGAGGGTACAATGAGCAGTTCTTC	CASSEWGGYNEQFF